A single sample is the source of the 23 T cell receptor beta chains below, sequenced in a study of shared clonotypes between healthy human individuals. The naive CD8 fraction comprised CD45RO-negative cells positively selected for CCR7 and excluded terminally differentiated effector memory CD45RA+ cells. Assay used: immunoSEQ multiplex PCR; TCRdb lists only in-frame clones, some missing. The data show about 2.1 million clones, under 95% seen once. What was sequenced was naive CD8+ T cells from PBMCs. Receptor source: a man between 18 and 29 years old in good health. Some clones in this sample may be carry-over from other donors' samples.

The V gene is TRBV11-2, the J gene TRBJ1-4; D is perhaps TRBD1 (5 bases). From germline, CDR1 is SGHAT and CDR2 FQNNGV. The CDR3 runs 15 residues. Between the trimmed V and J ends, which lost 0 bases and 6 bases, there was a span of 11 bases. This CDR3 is CASSLEWGVDEKLFF. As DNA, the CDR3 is TGTGCCAGCAGCTTAGAGTGGGGGGTGGATGAAAAACTGTTTTTT.

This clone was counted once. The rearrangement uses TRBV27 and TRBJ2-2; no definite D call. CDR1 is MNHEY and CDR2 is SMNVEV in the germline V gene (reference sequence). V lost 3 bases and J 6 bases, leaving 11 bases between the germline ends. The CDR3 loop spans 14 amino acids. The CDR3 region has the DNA TGTGCCAGCAGTTTGAGAATAGGGCCCGGGGAGCTGTTTTTT. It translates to CASSLRIGPGELFF.

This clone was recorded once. The CDR3, as DNA: TGTGCCAGCAGCTCGATCGGGCTCCTCTACGAGCAGTACTTC. This translates into CASSSIGLLYEQYF. The rearrangement links TRBV6-5 to TRBJ2-7, with unresolved D. This CDR3 has 14 amino acids. Deletions cut 6 bases from V and 3 bases from J, with 15 bases between. In germline, CDR1 is MNHEY, CDR2 SVGAGI.

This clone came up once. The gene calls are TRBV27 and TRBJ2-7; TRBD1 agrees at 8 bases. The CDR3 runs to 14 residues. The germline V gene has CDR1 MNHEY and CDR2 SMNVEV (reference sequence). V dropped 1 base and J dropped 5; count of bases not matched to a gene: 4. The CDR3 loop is CASSLWTGFNEQYF. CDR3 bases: TGTGCCAGCAGTTTATGGACAGGGTTCAACGAGCAGTACTTC.

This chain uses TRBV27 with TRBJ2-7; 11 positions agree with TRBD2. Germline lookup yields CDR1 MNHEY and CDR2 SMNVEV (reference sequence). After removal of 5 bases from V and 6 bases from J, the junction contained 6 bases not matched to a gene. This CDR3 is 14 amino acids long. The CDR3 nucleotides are TGTGCCAGCAGTCTCAGACTAGCGGGACCCGAGCAGTACTTC. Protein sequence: CASSLRLAGPEQYF.

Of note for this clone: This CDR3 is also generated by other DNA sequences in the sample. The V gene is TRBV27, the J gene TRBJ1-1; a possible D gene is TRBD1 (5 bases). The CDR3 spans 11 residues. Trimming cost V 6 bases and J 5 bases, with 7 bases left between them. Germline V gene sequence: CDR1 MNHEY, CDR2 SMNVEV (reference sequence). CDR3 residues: CASRGTTEAFF. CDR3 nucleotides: TGTGCCAGCAGAGGGACGACTGAAGCTTTCTTT.

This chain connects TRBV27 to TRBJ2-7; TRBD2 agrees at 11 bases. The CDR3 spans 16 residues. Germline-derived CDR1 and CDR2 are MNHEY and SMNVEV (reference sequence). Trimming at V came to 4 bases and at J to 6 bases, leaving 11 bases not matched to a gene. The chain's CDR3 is CASSYATSGSRGEQYF. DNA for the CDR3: TGTGCCAGCAGTTACGCCACTAGCGGGAGTAGGGGCGAGCAGTACTTC.

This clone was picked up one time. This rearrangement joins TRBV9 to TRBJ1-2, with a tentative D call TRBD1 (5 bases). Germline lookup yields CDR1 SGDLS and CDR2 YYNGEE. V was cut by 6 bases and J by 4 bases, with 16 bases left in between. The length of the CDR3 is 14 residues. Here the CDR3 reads CASKQTAGGYGYTF. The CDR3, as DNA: TGTGCCAGCAAACAGACCGCGGGGGGCTATGGCTACACCTTC.

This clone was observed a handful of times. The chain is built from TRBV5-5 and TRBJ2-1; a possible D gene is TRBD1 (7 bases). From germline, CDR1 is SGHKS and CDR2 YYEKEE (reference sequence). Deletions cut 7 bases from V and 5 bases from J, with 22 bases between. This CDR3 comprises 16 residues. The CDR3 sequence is CASSIRDSGWDNEQFF. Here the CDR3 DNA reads TGTGCCAGCTCGATTCGGGACAGCGGGTGGGACAATGAGCAGTTCTTC.

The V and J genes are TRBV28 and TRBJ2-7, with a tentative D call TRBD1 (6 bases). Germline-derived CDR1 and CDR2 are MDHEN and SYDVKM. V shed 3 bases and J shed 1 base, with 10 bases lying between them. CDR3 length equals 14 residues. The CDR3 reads CASSFLGASYEQYF. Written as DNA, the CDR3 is TGTGCCAGCAGTTTTTTGGGGGCATCCTACGAGCAGTACTTC. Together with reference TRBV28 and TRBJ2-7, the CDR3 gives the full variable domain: DVKVTQSSRYLVKRTGEKVFLECVQDMDHENMFWYRQDPGLGLRLIYFSYDVKMKEKGDIPEGYSVSREKKERFSLILESASTNQTSMYLCASSFLGASYEQYFGPGTRLTVT.

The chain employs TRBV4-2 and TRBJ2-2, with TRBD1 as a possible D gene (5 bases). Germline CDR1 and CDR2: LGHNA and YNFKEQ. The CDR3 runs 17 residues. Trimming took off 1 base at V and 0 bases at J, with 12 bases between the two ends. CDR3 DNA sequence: TGTGCCAGCAGCCAAGTGGGGCATCTCGCGAACACCGGGGAGCTGTTTTTT. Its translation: CASSQVGHLANTGELFF.

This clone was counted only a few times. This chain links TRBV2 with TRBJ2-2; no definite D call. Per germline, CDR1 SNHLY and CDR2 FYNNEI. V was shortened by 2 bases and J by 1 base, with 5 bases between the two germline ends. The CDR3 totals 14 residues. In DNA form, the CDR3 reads TGTGCCAGCAGTGAATTCAGGAACACCGGGGAGCTGTTTTTT. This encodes CASSEFRNTGELFF.

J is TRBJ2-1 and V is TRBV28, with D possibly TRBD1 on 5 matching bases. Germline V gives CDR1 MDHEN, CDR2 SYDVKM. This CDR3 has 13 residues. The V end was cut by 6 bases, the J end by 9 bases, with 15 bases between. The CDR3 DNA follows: TGTGCCAGCAGGGGGCCGTTTCAAGGTGAGCAGTTCTTC. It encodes CASRGPFQGEQFF.

The DNA of the CDR3 is TGTGCCAGTAGTACCCACATCTCCTACGAGCAGTACTTC. Amino acid sequence: CASSTHISYEQYF. The rearrangement links TRBV19 to TRBJ2-7; D uncertain. Trimming shortened V by 4 bases and J by 0 bases, and 7 bases separated the two germline ends. There are 13 residues in the CDR3. Germline values: CDR1 LNHDA, CDR2 SQIVND (reference sequence).

The CDR3 sequence is CASSHQRQGYEQYF. Here the CDR3 DNA reads TGTGCCAGCTCCCACCAGCGACAGGGCTACGAGCAGTACTTC. This chain links TRBV18 with TRBJ2-7; 7 positions agree with TRBD1. The germline gives CDR1 KGHSH, CDR2 LQKENI. The trim removed 6 bases at V and 3 bases at J, leaving 8 bases unmatched. CDR3 length equals 14 residues.

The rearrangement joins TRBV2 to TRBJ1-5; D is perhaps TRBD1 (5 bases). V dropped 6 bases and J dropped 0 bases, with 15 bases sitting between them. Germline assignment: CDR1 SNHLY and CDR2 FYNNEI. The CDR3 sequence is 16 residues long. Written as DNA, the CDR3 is TGTGCCAGCAGGCACCAGGGAGTTCCTAGCAATCAGCCCCAGCATTTT. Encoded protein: CASRHQGVPSNQPQHF. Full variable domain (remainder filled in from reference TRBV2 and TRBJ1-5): EPEVTQTPSHQVTQMGQEVILRCVPISNHLYFYWYRQILGQKVEFLVSFYNNEISEKSEIFDDQFSVERPDGSNFTLKIRSTKLEDSAMYFCASRHQGVPSNQPQHFGDGTRLSIL.

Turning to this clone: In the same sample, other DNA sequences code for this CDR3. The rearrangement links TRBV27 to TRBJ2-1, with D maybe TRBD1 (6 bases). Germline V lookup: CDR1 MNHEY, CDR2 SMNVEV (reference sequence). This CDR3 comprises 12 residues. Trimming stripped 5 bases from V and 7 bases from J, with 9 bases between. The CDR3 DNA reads TGTGCCAGCAGTGTCAGGGGTAATGAGCAGTTCTTC. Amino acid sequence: CASSVRGNEQFF.

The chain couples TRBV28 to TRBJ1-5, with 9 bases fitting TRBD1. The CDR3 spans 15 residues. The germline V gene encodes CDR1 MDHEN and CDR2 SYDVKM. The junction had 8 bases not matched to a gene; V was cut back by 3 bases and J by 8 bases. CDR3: CASSFRDRAFEPQHF. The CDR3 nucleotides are TGTGCCAGCAGTTTTAGGGACAGGGCCTTTGAGCCCCAGCATTTT. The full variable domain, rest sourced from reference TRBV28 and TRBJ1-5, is DVKVTQSSRYLVKRTGEKVFLECVQDMDHENMFWYRQDPGLGLRLIYFSYDVKMKEKGDIPEGYSVSREKKERFSLILESASTNQTSMYLCASSFRDRAFEPQHFGDGTRLSIL.

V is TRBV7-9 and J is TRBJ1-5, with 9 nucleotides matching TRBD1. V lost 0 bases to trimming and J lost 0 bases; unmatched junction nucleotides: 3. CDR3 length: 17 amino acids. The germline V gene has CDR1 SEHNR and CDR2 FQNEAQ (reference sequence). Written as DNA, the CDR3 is TGTGCCAGCAGCTTAGCGGGACAGGGCTATAGCAATCAGCCCCAGCATTTT. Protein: CASSLAGQGYSNQPQHF.

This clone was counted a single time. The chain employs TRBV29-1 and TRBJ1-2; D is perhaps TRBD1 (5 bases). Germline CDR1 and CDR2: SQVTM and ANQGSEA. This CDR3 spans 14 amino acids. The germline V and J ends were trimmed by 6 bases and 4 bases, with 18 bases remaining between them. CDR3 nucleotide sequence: TGCAGCGTATCGGACCGACGACAGATCTATGGCTACACCTTC. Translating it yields CSVSDRRQIYGYTF.

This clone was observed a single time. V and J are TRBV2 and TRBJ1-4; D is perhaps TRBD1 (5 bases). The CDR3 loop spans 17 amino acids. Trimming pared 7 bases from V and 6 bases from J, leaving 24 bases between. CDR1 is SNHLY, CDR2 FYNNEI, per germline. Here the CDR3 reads CASIPQDRGKTDEKLFF. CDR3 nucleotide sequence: TGTGCCAGCATACCTCAAGACAGAGGCAAGACGGATGAAAAACTGTTTTTT. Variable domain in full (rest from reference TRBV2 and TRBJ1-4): EPEVTQTPSHQVTQMGQEVILRCVPISNHLYFYWYRQILGQKVEFLVSFYNNEISEKSEIFDDQFSVERPDGSNFTLKIRSTKLEDSAMYFCASIPQDRGKTDEKLFFGSGTQLSVL.

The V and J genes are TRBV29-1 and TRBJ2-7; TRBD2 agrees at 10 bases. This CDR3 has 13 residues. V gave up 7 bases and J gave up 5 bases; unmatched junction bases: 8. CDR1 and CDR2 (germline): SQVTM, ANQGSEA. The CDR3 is CSASSGSPHEQYF. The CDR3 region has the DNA TGCAGCGCATCTAGCGGGAGTCCCCACGAGCAGTACTTC.

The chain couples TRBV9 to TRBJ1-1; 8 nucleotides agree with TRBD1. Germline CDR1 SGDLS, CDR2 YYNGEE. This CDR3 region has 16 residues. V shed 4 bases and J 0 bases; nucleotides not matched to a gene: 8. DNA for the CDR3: TGTGCCAGCAGCCCCGGGACAGGAATGATGAACACTGAAGCTTTCTTT. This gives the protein CASSPGTGMMNTEAFF.